Below, 32 T cell receptor beta chains from the same sample are listed, as sequenced in a study of shared clonotypes between healthy human individuals. Sequenced by immunoSEQ multiplex PCR; TCRdb stores in-frame clones only, minus some. The sample includes some 1,600,000 clones, 95% to 99% seen only once; the top ten take 0.4% to 0.45%. Sequenced sample: naive CD4+ T cells sorted from blood. Subset of the sample: CD45RA+ positively selected. All receptors come from a man between 25 and 39 years old in good health.

The chain links TRBV7-8 to TRBJ2-2; maybe TRBD2 (5 bases). Germline lookup yields CDR1 SGHVS and CDR2 FQNEAQ. This CDR3 comprises 13 residues. The V gene lost 2 bases and the J gene lost 8 bases, with 9 bases spanning the gap. DNA for the CDR3: TGTGCCAGCAGCTTAAGTCCGGGGGGGGAGCTGTTTTTT. Translation gives CASSLSPGGELFF.

The V and J genes are TRBV14 and TRBJ1-5; D unclear. Trimming took off 1 base at V and 5 bases at J, with 6 bases between the two ends. Germline V lookup: CDR1 SGHDN, CDR2 FVKESK. The CDR3 covers 13 residues. The DNA of the CDR3 is TGTGCCAGCAGCCAAGGAATTTATCAGCCCCAGCATTTT. Protein: CASSQGIYQPQHF.

The CDR3 here is CAWSAHGETQYF. Here the CDR3 DNA reads TGTGCCTGGAGTGCTCACGGGGAGACCCAGTACTTC. The chain joins TRBV30 to TRBJ2-5, with D unresolved. Germline V lookup: CDR1 GTSNPN, CDR2 SVGIG (reference sequence). With 1 base removed from V and 5 bases from J, the gap between germline ends came to 8 bases. The CDR3 runs 12 residues.

This rearrangement joins TRBV28 to TRBJ2-3; a possible D gene is TRBD2 (5 bases). V gave up 5 bases and J gave up 0 bases, with 15 bases separating them. Germline CDR1 MDHEN, CDR2 SYDVKM. This CDR3 is 16 amino acids long. CDR3 protein: CASSAGGGKSTDTQYF. CDR3 bases: TGTGCCAGCAGTGCCGGAGGAGGTAAAAGCACAGATACGCAGTATTTT.

The V and J genes are TRBV30 and TRBJ2-5, with D perhaps given as TRBD1 or TRBD2 (5 bases each). Germline V gives CDR1 GTSNPN, CDR2 SVGIG (reference sequence). Trimming took off 2 bases at V and 5 bases at J, with 18 bases between the two ends. CDR3 size: 15 residues. The CDR3 DNA reads TGTGCCTGGAGTTTAGGGACGGAAGGTTGGGAGACCCAGTACTTC. Amino acid sequence: CAWSLGTEGWETQYF.

The rearrangement uses TRBV2 and TRBJ2-2; D is unresolved. From germline, CDR1 is SNHLY and CDR2 FYNNEI. The CDR3 extends over 13 amino acids. V gave up 5 bases and J gave up 5 bases, with 9 bases separating them. The CDR3 protein is CASSQLYTGELFF. CDR3 sequence (DNA): TGTGCCAGCAGTCAACTGTATACCGGGGAGCTGTTTTTT.

The chain joins TRBV9 to TRBJ2-1, with D perhaps TRBD2 (6 bases). CDR3 length equals 17 residues. CDR1 is SGDLS and CDR2 is YYNGEE in the germline V gene. V was clipped by 4 bases and J by 2 bases, with 19 bases between them. The CDR3 spells CASSPSPGRPPYNEQFF. The CDR3 DNA follows: TGTGCCAGCAGCCCAAGCCCTGGGAGGCCCCCCTACAATGAGCAGTTCTTC.

The rearrangement uses TRBV19 and TRBJ1-5; D unresolved. Trimming removed 7 bases from V and 0 bases from J, with 7 bases in between. The length of the CDR3 is 13 residues. Looked up from germline, CDR1 is LNHDA and CDR2 is SQIVND (reference sequence). The CDR3 DNA sequence: TGTGCCAGTAATCTCGGTAGCAATCAGCCCCAGCATTTT. Translating gives CASNLGSNQPQHF. The whole variable domain, remainder taken from reference TRBV19 and TRBJ1-5, is DGGITQSPKYLFRKEGQNVTLSCEQNLNHDAMYWYRQDPGQGLRLIYYSQIVNDFQKGDIAEGYSVSREKKESFPLTVTSAQKNPTAFYLCASNLGSNQPQHFGDGTRLSIL.

The CDR3 is CASSSSGGSLVNEQFF. The CDR3 nucleotides are TGTGCCAGCAGTTCCTCCGGCGGGAGCTTGGTCAATGAGCAGTTCTTC. This chain uses TRBV27 with TRBJ2-1; 7 nucleotides agree with TRBD2. Germline loops: CDR1 MNHEY, CDR2 SMNVEV (reference sequence). With 4 bases clipped from V and 6 bases from J, the junction kept 12 bases outside the gene matches. There are 16 residues in the CDR3.

The chain joins TRBV14 to TRBJ1-3; no firm D call. Trimming cost V 3 bases and J 0 bases, with 9 bases left between them. The CDR3 length is 15 residues. The germline V gene has CDR1 SGHDN and CDR2 FVKESK. CDR3 protein: CASSHRSISGNTIYF. The CDR3 DNA sequence: TGTGCCAGCAGCCATCGTAGCATCTCTGGAAACACCATATATTTT.

In its sample, this clone was seen once. The chain has TRBV19 and TRBJ1-5; 9 bases are a match to TRBD1. The CDR3 length is 15 residues. V trimming: 1 base; J trimming: 7 bases; junction bases outside the gene matches: 5. Germline values: CDR1 LNHDA, CDR2 SQIVND (reference sequence). The CDR3 sequence: CASSIVGQGRQPQHF. CDR3 nucleotides: TGTGCCAGTAGTATAGTTGGACAGGGGAGGCAGCCCCAGCATTTT.

The V call is TRBV5-5, the J call TRBJ1-3; D gene uncertain. The germline gives CDR1 SGHKS, CDR2 YYEKEE (reference sequence). Trimming shortened V by 0 bases and J by 5 bases, and 9 bases separated the two germline ends. The CDR3 is 14 amino acids. CDR3 sequence: CASSLVSERNTIYF. The CDR3 DNA is TGTGCCAGCAGCTTGGTCAGCGAGAGAAACACCATATATTTT. The complete variable domain, with remaining parts taken from reference TRBV5-5 and TRBJ1-3, reads DAGVTQSPTHLIKTRGQQVTLRCSPISGHKSVSWYQQVLGQGPQFIFQYYEKEERGRGNFPDRFSARQFPNYSSELNVNALLLGDSALYLCASSLVSERNTIYFGEGSWLTVV.

The J gene is TRBJ1-2, the V gene TRBV5-1; 8 bases match TRBD1. The CDR3 length is 15 residues. Trimming took 4 bases from V and 3 from J; bases not matched to a gene: 8. Germline V gene sequence: CDR1 SGHRS, CDR2 YFSETQ. The CDR3 protein is CASSPQGAGDYGYTF. The CDR3 coding sequence is TGCGCCAGCAGCCCCCAGGGGGCAGGAGACTATGGCTACACCTTC.

J is TRBJ2-2 and V is TRBV7-9; 7 nucleotides line up with TRBD1. V lost 6 bases to trimming and J lost 3 bases; unmatched junction nucleotides: 4. Germline V gene sequence: CDR1 SEHNR, CDR2 FQNEAQ (reference sequence). The CDR3 spans 14 residues. The CDR3 protein is CASSKQGYTGELFF. DNA of the CDR3: TGTGCCAGCAGTAAACAGGGGTACACCGGGGAGCTGTTTTTT.

This clone showed up just once. The junction shows a germline mismatch at one end, possibly a read error. The chain has TRBV5-1 and TRBJ2-3, with a possible D match to TRBD2 (6 bases). This CDR3 comprises 14 residues. Germline V gene sequence: CDR1 SGHRS, CDR2 YFSETQ. The CDR3, as DNA: TGCGCCACCACCGCGGCCACTAGCACAGACACGCAGTATTTT. This translates into CATTAATSTDTQYF.

The V call is TRBV6-5, the J call TRBJ1-5; the D is unclear. The CDR3 has 13 residues. From germline, CDR1 is MNHEY and CDR2 SVGAGI. V lost 6 bases and J 5 bases, leaving 11 bases between the germline ends. CDR3 amino acids: CASSLTEDQPQHF. The CDR3 DNA follows: TGTGCCAGCAGCCTAACAGAGGATCAGCCCCAGCATTTT.

Here the CDR3 reads CASTSTGAQWPQHF. CDR3 bases: TGTGCCAGCACCTCGACAGGGGCACAATGGCCCCAGCATTTT. The rearrangement links TRBV7-2 to TRBJ1-5, with 8 bases that match TRBD1. This CDR3 region has 14 residues. Germline-derived CDR1 and CDR2 are SGHTA and FQGNSA. J lost 9 bases, V lost 7 bases, and 11 bases had no gene match.

The J gene is TRBJ2-2, the V gene TRBV5-4; maybe TRBD1 (5 bases). Trimming stripped 0 bases from V and 0 bases from J, with 12 bases between. The germline V gene has CDR1 SGHNT and CDR2 YYREEE (reference sequence). CDR3 size: 17 residues. The CDR3 DNA reads TGTGCCAGCAGCTTGGAGACAGCCCGGGCGAACACCGGGGAGCTGTTTTTT. The encoded protein is CASSLETARANTGELFF.

The chain is built from TRBV4-1 and TRBJ2-3, with a possible D match to TRBD2 (5 bases). The germline V gene encodes CDR1 MGHRA and CDR2 YSYEKL. Trimming left V 0 bases short and J 1 base short, with 8 bases between. The CDR3 is 15 amino acids. The CDR3 DNA reads TGCGCCAGCAGCCAAGACGGGGTGGGCACAGATACGCAGTATTTT. This sequence encodes CASSQDGVGTDTQYF.

As concerns this clone: Within the sample, other DNA sequences also encode this same CDR3. V gene TRBV5-1 combines with J gene TRBJ2-1, with 7 bases identical to TRBD2. This CDR3 is built from 15 residues. V lost 0 bases to trimming and J lost 3 bases; unmatched junction nucleotides: 3. Germline V lookup: CDR1 SGHRS, CDR2 YFSETQ. This CDR3 is CASSLGASGYNEQFF. CDR3 coding DNA: TGCGCCAGCAGCTTGGGGGCTAGCGGCTACAATGAGCAGTTCTTC.

This rearrangement joins TRBV19 to TRBJ2-1, with 8 bases that match TRBD1. Per germline, CDR1 LNHDA and CDR2 SQIVND (reference sequence). V lost 1 base to trimming and J lost 7 bases; unmatched junction nucleotides: 3. The length of the CDR3 is 14 residues. CDR3 residues: CASSIAGQGNEQFF. CDR3 DNA: TGTGCCAGTAGTATAGCAGGACAGGGAAATGAGCAGTTCTTC.

The chain links TRBV21-1 to TRBJ1-2. TRBV21-1 is an annotated pseudogene. The CDR3 extends over 15 amino acids. The CDR3 region has the DNA TGTGCCAGCAGCAAAGGGGGGGCAGGGAACTATGGCTACACCTTC. The encoded protein is CASSKGGAGNYGYTF.

This chain links TRBV4-2 with TRBJ2-1; D may correspond to TRBD1 or TRBD2 (5 bases each). The CDR3 runs to 14 residues. The V end lost 8 bases, the J end lost 0 bases, and 11 bases lay between the germline ends. Germline V CDR1 and CDR2: LGHNA, YNFKEQ. CDR3 DNA: TGTGCCAGCCAGGGTGGGAGCTCCTACAATGAGCAGTTCTTC. Protein sequence: CASQGGSSYNEQFF.

The V and J genes are TRBV7-9 and TRBJ2-1; 9 positions match TRBD2. J lost 7 bases, V lost 1 base, and 14 bases had no gene match. The germline CDR1 and CDR2 sequences are SEHNR and FQNEAQ (reference sequence). CDR3 length: 18 residues. CDR3 amino acids: CASSLGSGGGRALNEQFF. The CDR3 coding sequence is TGTGCCAGCAGCTTAGGTTCCGGTGGCGGGAGGGCCTTGAATGAGCAGTTCTTC.

V gene TRBV19 combines with J gene TRBJ2-1; no reliable D call. Germline V lookup: CDR1 LNHDA, CDR2 SQIVND (reference sequence). Trimming removed 5 bases at V and 4 bases at J, with 15 bases between. This CDR3 is built from 15 residues. In DNA, the CDR3 is TGTGCCAGTAGTGTGGGTTTAGGGTCATACAATGAGCAGTTCTTC. It translates to CASSVGLGSYNEQFF. The variable domain in full, completed from reference TRBV19 and TRBJ2-1, reads DGGITQSPKYLFRKEGQNVTLSCEQNLNHDAMYWYRQDPGQGLRLIYYSQIVNDFQKGDIAEGYSVSREKKESFPLTVTSAQKNPTAFYLCASSVGLGSYNEQFFGPGTRLTVL.

This clone was seen just once. The chain employs TRBV7-2 and TRBJ2-7; 10 positions match TRBD2. The CDR3 covers 18 residues. V lost 1 base, J lost 2 bases, and 11 bases stayed unmatched. Germline assignment: CDR1 SGHTA and CDR2 FQGNSA. The CDR3 is CASSLVGAGGPTTYEQYF. The CDR3 DNA reads TGTGCCAGCAGCTTAGTAGGAGCGGGAGGGCCCACAACCTACGAGCAGTACTTC. The entire variable domain, with the rest obtained from reference TRBV7-2 and TRBJ2-7, is as follows: GAGVSQSPSNKVTEKGKDVELRCDPISGHTALYWYRQSLGQGLEFLIYFQGNSAPDKSGLPSDRFSAERTGGSVSTLTIQRTQQEDSAVYLCASSLVGAGGPTTYEQYFGPGTRLTVT.

On this clone itself: Compared with germline, one end of the junction differs, possibly owing to a read error. The chain is built from TRBV6-1 and TRBJ2-5; the D is unclear. The CDR3 spans 14 residues. Per germline, CDR1 MNHNS and CDR2 SASEGT. DNA of the CDR3: TGTGCCAGCAGTGAAGATAGGTTTCAAGAGTCCCAGTACTTC. It is translated as CASSEDRFQESQYF.

The V call is TRBV5-1, the J call TRBJ2-3; 7 bases align to TRBD2. Losses at the gene ends were 0 bases for V and 4 bases for J; bases not matched to a gene: 8. This CDR3 comprises 16 residues. Looked up from germline, CDR1 is SGHRS and CDR2 is YFSETQ. The CDR3 here is CASSLVGGSSSDTQYF. The CDR3 bases are TGCGCCAGCAGCTTGGTTGGCGGGAGTAGCTCAGATACGCAGTATTTT.

The rearrangement uses TRBV19 and TRBJ1-4; no clear D gene. Germline V gene lookup returns CDR1 LNHDA and CDR2 SQIVND (reference sequence). The CDR3 consists of 12 residues. The V and J ends lost 4 bases and 8 bases respectively, with 8 bases between them. The CDR3 DNA reads as TGTGCCAGTAGTAGAGTGCGGGAAAAACTGTTTTTT. Protein: CASSRVREKLFF.

This chain joins TRBV7-8 and TRBJ2-7, with 15 bases aligning to TRBD2. The CDR3 extends over 17 amino acids. J lost 2 bases, V lost 2 bases, and 4 bases had no gene match. Per germline, CDR1 SGHVS and CDR2 FQNEAQ. Written as DNA, the CDR3 is TGTGCCAGCAGCTTATCAGGACTAGCGGGAGGGCCCTACGAGCAGTACTTC. It is translated as CASSLSGLAGGPYEQYF.

CDR3 DNA: TGTGCCATCTCTCCTAGCGGGGGCACTGAAGCTTTCTTT. Protein sequence: CAISPSGGTEAFF. The chain joins TRBV10-3 to TRBJ1-1; D perhaps matches TRBD1 (5 bases). CDR3 length: 13 residues. With 8 bases removed from V and 4 bases from J, the gap between germline ends came to 14 bases. Germline V CDR1 and CDR2: ENHRY, SYGVKD.

The chain joins TRBV7-9 to TRBJ1-1, with a tentative D call TRBD1 (5 bases). Germline loops: CDR1 SEHNR, CDR2 FQNEAQ (reference sequence). The V end lost 11 bases, the J end lost 6 bases, and 25 bases lay between the germline ends. The CDR3 consists of 15 residues. The chain's CDR3 is CAGTQDEGRVAEAFF. CDR3 coding DNA: TGTGCCGGCACCCAGGACGAGGGGCGCGTCGCTGAAGCTTTCTTT.